The clone carrying this T cell receptor beta chain appeared many times. The antigen is undetermined. For TCR beta, libraries came from iRepertoire HTBI primers and Arm-PCR of CDR3 regions. MiXCR, applied by TCRdb to the multiplex PCR reads, yields one record per CDR3 protein. The table lists 550,000 to 600,000 distinct CDR3 sequences, roughly a sixth of them singletons. This sample stems from a study of regulatory T cells in long-lasting Graves disease. J lost 7 bases, V lost 4 bases, and 8 bases had no gene match. Germline loops: CDR1 WNHNN, CDR2 SYGVQD (reference sequence). The CDR3 runs 15 residues. Time point of the sample: newly diagnosed GD, antithyroid drugs for less than 3 months. The TCR library used RNA extracted from PBMCs. Study-wide results and limits: Analysis covered peripheral blood alone, not thyroid tissue.

Separately, the same data were catalogued under a study of T cells in Graves' hyperthyroidism and ophthalmopathy. Per that paper: In simple terms, a model built on 13 V-J features told ophthalmopathy apart from stable hyperthyroidism.

The chain is built from TRBV10-1 and TRBJ2-1; 9 bases align to TRBD2. This clonotype was obtained from a man younger than 35 with Graves disease. Sequences were derived from peripheral blood mononuclear cells (PBMCs), sampled at new diagnosis, from a patient treated with antithyroid drugs. The CDR3 region is CASSGGAGGPNEQFF. The CDR3 DNA sequence: TGCGCCAGCAGTGGGGGTGCGGGAGGGCCGAATGAGCAGTTCTTC.